The clone carrying this T cell receptor (beta chain) was seen a handful of times. Its antigen is not known. CDR1 and CDR2 (germline): LGHDT, YNNKEL (reference sequence). This CDR3 spans 15 amino acids. Trimming removed 4 bases at V and 2 bases at J, with 13 bases between. These data belong to a study of response to subunit inactivated influenza vaccine. Study-level points and caveats: Authors suggested that a seasonal influenza vaccination recruits few new T cells each time.

TCRdb reanalysed the RT-PCR reads using MiXCR and keeps one entry per CDR3 protein. The table records under 550,000 distinct CDR3 sequences, about 7.2% of them present only once. The chain recombines TRBV3-1 with TRBJ2-3; D perhaps matches TRBD1 (6 bases). The TCR was taken from a man aged 45 to 75 who received an inactivated influenza vaccine. This sample comprised PBMCs from blood, obtained less than 25 months after vaccination. This CDR3 reads CASSLRTESTDTQYF. CDR3 in DNA: TGTGCCAGCAGCCTGAGGACAGAATCCACAGATACGCAGTATTTT.